These T cell receptor beta chains were read from a single sample in a study of blood T cell repertoires in COVID-19. Sequencing was performed with immunoSEQ multiplex PCR; in TCRdb, only in-frame clones are kept and a portion is missing. The data show about 140,000 clones, around four fifths seen once. Sample: PBMCs or T cells enriched from blood (not recorded which). The receptors derive from a man between 65 and 80 years old who had been exposed to COVID-19. The CDR3 runs from the conserved cysteine through the conserved F or W. The D gene is left open where the match is weak. Clone size is stated in some rows and not others, as once, few, many or a class when expanded.

d_gene: TRBD2; v_gene: TRBV5-1; abundance: NA; len: 14; j_gene: TRBJ2-1; CDR3aa: CASSFGGGNNEQFF; CDR3nt: TGCGCCAGCAGCTTCGGCGGGGGAAACAATGAGCAGTTCTTC
d_gene: NA; v_gene: TRBV18; abundance: NA; len: 15; j_gene: TRBJ2-5; CDR3aa: CASSPSLDSPETQYF; CDR3nt: TGTGCCAGCTCACCATCTCTGGACTCCCCGGAGACCCAGTACTTC
d_gene: TRBD1; v_gene: TRBV6-1; abundance: NA; len: 14; j_gene: TRBJ1-1; CDR3aa: CASSEQGVPNEAFF; CDR3nt: TGTGCCAGCAGTGAACAGGGGGTACCTAATGAAGCTTTCTTT
d_gene: NA; v_gene: TRBV3-1/TRBV3-2; abundance: NA; len: 13; j_gene: TRBJ2-2; CDR3aa: CASSQDSTGELFF; CDR3nt: TGTGCCAGCAGCCAAGATAGTACCGGGGAGCTGTTTTTT
d_gene: NA; v_gene: TRBV19; abundance: once; len: 14; j_gene: TRBJ2-3; CDR3aa: CASSSPGLKDTQYF; CDR3nt: TGTGCCAGTAGTAGTCCGGGGTTGAAGGATACGCAGTATTTT
d_gene: NA; v_gene: TRBV25-1; abundance: NA; len: 14; j_gene: TRBJ2-1; CDR3aa: CASSPQGGNNEQFF; CDR3nt: TGTGCCAGCAGTCCCCAGGGGGGTAACAATGAGCAGTTCTTC
d_gene: NA; v_gene: TRBV3-1/TRBV3-2; abundance: NA; len: 18; j_gene: TRBJ2-2; CDR3aa: CASSQESGYRENTGELFF; CDR3nt: TGTGCCAGCAGCCAAGAATCGGGATACCGGGAGAACACCGGGGAGCTGTTTTTT
d_gene: TRBD2; v_gene: TRBV19; abundance: NA; len: 17; j_gene: TRBJ2-3; CDR3aa: CASSIGGGVTLTDTQYF; CDR3nt: TGTGCCAGTAGTATAGGGGGGGGAGTCACCCTCACAGATACGCAGTATTTT
d_gene: NA; v_gene: TRBV6-4; abundance: NA; len: 14; j_gene: TRBJ2-2; CDR3aa: CASRRAGAGGELFF; CDR3nt: TGTGCCAGCCGTAGGGCAGGGGCGGGCGGGGAGCTGTTTTTT
d_gene: TRBD2; v_gene: TRBV6-6; abundance: NA; len: 16; j_gene: TRBJ2-1; CDR3aa: CASTHPSAGEYNEQFF; CDR3nt: TGTGCCAGCACCCACCCTTCAGCGGGGGAGTACAATGAGCAGTTCTTC
d_gene: NA; v_gene: TRBV9; abundance: NA; len: 15; j_gene: TRBJ1-3; CDR3aa: CASSTLGDFGNTIYF; CDR3nt: TGTGCCAGCAGCACTCTCGGGGATTTTGGAAACACCATATATTTT
d_gene: NA; v_gene: TRBV18; abundance: NA; len: 16; j_gene: TRBJ1-5; CDR3aa: CASSPLAGQSNQPQHF; CDR3nt: TGTGCCAGCTCACCTCTGGCCGGACAGAGCAATCAGCCCCAGCATTTT
d_gene: NA; v_gene: TRBV11-2; abundance: NA; len: 15; j_gene: TRBJ1-1; CDR3aa: CASSLQTAQNTEAFF; CDR3nt: TGTGCCAGCAGCCTGCAGACAGCGCAGAACACTGAAGCTTTCTTT
d_gene: TRBD1; v_gene: TRBV3-1/TRBV3-2; abundance: NA; len: 15; j_gene: TRBJ1-1; CDR3aa: CASSPTLGQGGEAFF; CDR3nt: TGTGCCAGCAGCCCAACCCTGGGACAGGGAGGTGAAGCTTTCTTT
d_gene: NA; v_gene: TRBV11-2; abundance: NA; len: 15; j_gene: TRBJ2-5; CDR3aa: CASSTFGRLMETQYF; CDR3nt: TGTGCCAGCAGCACCTTTGGGAGGTTAATGGAGACCCAGTACTTC
d_gene: NA; v_gene: TRBV9; abundance: NA; len: 15; j_gene: TRBJ1-5; CDR3aa: CASSPDGAPRQPQHF; CDR3nt: TGTGCCAGCAGCCCCGATGGGGCGCCGCGTCAGCCCCAGCATTTT
d_gene: TRBD1; v_gene: TRBV4-1; abundance: NA; len: 15; j_gene: TRBJ1-4; CDR3aa: CASSLTGTGAEKLFF; CDR3nt: TGCGCCAGCAGCCTAACCGGGACAGGGGCGGAAAAACTGTTTTTT
d_gene: NA; v_gene: TRBV4-3; abundance: NA; len: 15; j_gene: TRBJ1-5; CDR3aa: CASSQTGASNQPQHF; CDR3nt: TGCGCCAGCAGCCAAACTGGGGCTAGCAATCAGCCCCAGCATTTT
d_gene: NA; v_gene: TRBV10-2; abundance: NA; len: 14; j_gene: TRBJ1-2; CDR3aa: CASSGGTVYYGYTF; CDR3nt: TGCGCCAGCAGTGGCGGGACCGTTTACTATGGCTACACCTTC
d_gene: NA; v_gene: TRBV7-9; abundance: NA; len: 15; j_gene: TRBJ1-1; CDR3aa: CASSLEESGNTEAFF; CDR3nt: TGTGCCAGCAGCTTAGAAGAGTCAGGAAACACTGAAGCTTTCTTT
d_gene: TRBD1; v_gene: TRBV19; abundance: few; len: 16; j_gene: TRBJ2-2; CDR3aa: CASISSDRGNTGELFF; CDR3nt: TGTGCCAGTATTTCCTCGGACAGGGGGAACACCGGGGAGCTGTTTTTT
d_gene: NA; v_gene: TRBV4-2; abundance: NA; len: 15; j_gene: TRBJ1-1; CDR3aa: CASSQAPRSPTEAFF; CDR3nt: TGTGCCAGCAGCCAAGCGCCGAGGAGCCCCACTGAAGCTTTCTTT
d_gene: TRBD1; v_gene: TRBV28; abundance: NA; len: 18; j_gene: TRBJ1-3; CDR3aa: CASSLSGTGVPERNTIYF; CDR3nt: TGTGCCAGCAGTTTGTCGGGGACAGGGGTCCCTGAGAGGAACACCATATATTTT
d_gene: NA; v_gene: TRBV19; abundance: NA; len: 15; j_gene: TRBJ1-6; CDR3aa: CATRTGSSYNSPLHF; CDR3nt: TGTGCCACCCGGACCGGGAGCTCCTATAATTCACCCCTCCACTTT
d_gene: NA; v_gene: TRBV11-2; abundance: NA; len: 15; j_gene: TRBJ2-2; CDR3aa: CASSLAGSGTGELFF; CDR3nt: TGTGCCAGCAGCTTAGCGGGATCGGGGACCGGGGAGCTGTTTTTT
d_gene: NA; v_gene: TRBV7-2; abundance: NA; len: 15; j_gene: TRBJ1-5; CDR3aa: CASSTQGGGNQPQHF; CDR3nt: TGTGCCAGCAGCACACAGGGAGGGGGGAATCAGCCCCAGCATTTT
d_gene: NA; v_gene: TRBV29-1; abundance: NA; len: 12; j_gene: TRBJ2-3; CDR3aa: CSVESGADTQYF; CDR3nt: TGCAGCGTTGAGTCAGGGGCAGATACGCAGTATTTT
d_gene: TRBD1; v_gene: TRBV6-5; abundance: NA; len: 14; j_gene: TRBJ1-1; CDR3aa: CASTPDRGGTEAFF; CDR3nt: TGTGCCAGCACCCCGGACAGGGGTGGCACTGAAGCTTTCTTT
d_gene: NA; v_gene: TRBV7-9; abundance: NA; len: 13; j_gene: TRBJ2-3; CDR3aa: CASSLVNGNTQYF; CDR3nt: TGTGCCAGCAGCTTAGTCAACGGTAATACGCAGTATTTT
d_gene: TRBD2; v_gene: TRBV5-5; abundance: NA; len: 14; j_gene: TRBJ2-7; CDR3aa: CASSLVGTNYEQYF; CDR3nt: TGTGCCAGCAGCTTGGTCGGGACTAACTACGAGCAGTACTTC
d_gene: TRBD1; v_gene: TRBV11-2; abundance: NA; len: 17; j_gene: TRBJ2-2; CDR3aa: CASSLLGTGAPTGELFF; CDR3nt: TGTGCCAGCAGCTTGCTCGGGACAGGGGCACCCACCGGGGAGCTGTTTTTT
d_gene: NA; v_gene: TRBV11-2; abundance: NA; len: 15; j_gene: TRBJ1-1; CDR3aa: CASSLDVGGNTEAFF; CDR3nt: TGTGCCAGCAGCTTAGACGTGGGAGGGAACACTGAAGCTTTCTTT
d_gene: NA; v_gene: TRBV4-2; abundance: NA; len: 15; j_gene: TRBJ1-1; CDR3aa: CASSQEGRAGTEAFF; CDR3nt: TGTGCCAGCAGCCAAGAGGGTAGGGCGGGCACTGAAGCTTTCTTT
d_gene: NA; v_gene: TRBV7-2; abundance: NA; len: 16; j_gene: TRBJ1-5; CDR3aa: CASSHGGSGANQPQHF; CDR3nt: TGTGCCAGCAGCCACGGTGGTTCGGGAGCCAATCAGCCCCAGCATTTT
d_gene: TRBD1; v_gene: TRBV6-2/TRBV6-3; abundance: NA; len: 15; j_gene: TRBJ1-1; CDR3aa: CASSKGTGGNTEAFF; CDR3nt: TGTGCCAGCAGTAAGGGGACAGGGGGGAACACTGAAGCTTTCTTT
d_gene: NA; v_gene: TRBV19; abundance: NA; len: 15; j_gene: TRBJ2-2; CDR3aa: CASSIFGDNRGELFF; CDR3nt: TGTGCCAGTAGTATTTTCGGGGACAATCGAGGGGAGCTGTTTTTT
d_gene: TRBD2; v_gene: TRBV7-6; abundance: NA; len: 15; j_gene: TRBJ2-3; CDR3aa: CASSLSAGGTDTQYF; CDR3nt: TGTGCCAGCAGCTTGAGCGCGGGGGGTACAGATACGCAGTATTTT
d_gene: NA; v_gene: TRBV2; abundance: NA; len: 15; j_gene: TRBJ2-7; CDR3aa: CASTLAGPSSYEQYF; CDR3nt: TGTGCCAGCACCTTGGCGGGACCGAGCTCCTACGAGCAGTACTTC
d_gene: NA; v_gene: TRBV2; abundance: once; len: 16; j_gene: TRBJ1-6; CDR3aa: CASSYPGNVFGSPLHF; CDR3nt: TGTGCCAGTTCGTACCCAGGGAATGTATTCGGTTCACCCCTCCACTTT
d_gene: TRBD2; v_gene: TRBV5-4; abundance: NA; len: 14; j_gene: TRBJ2-1; CDR3aa: CASNPSGRVHEQFF; CDR3nt: TGTGCCAGCAACCCTAGCGGGAGGGTGCATGAGCAGTTCTTC
d_gene: NA; v_gene: TRBV7-9; abundance: NA; len: 15; j_gene: TRBJ1-1; CDR3aa: CASSLGREGNTEAFF; CDR3nt: TGTGCCAGCAGCTTAGGCAGGGAGGGGAACACTGAAGCTTTCTTT
d_gene: NA; v_gene: TRBV10-1; abundance: NA; len: 13; j_gene: TRBJ2-7; CDR3aa: CASSAGGLSEQYF; CDR3nt: TGCGCCAGCAGTGCAGGAGGCTTGTCTGAGCAGTACTTC
d_gene: TRBD1; v_gene: TRBV5-1; abundance: once; len: 13; j_gene: TRBJ1-2; CDR3aa: CASSPGQGNGYTF; CDR3nt: TGCGCCAGCAGTCCCGGACAGGGGAATGGCTACACCTTC
d_gene: TRBD2; v_gene: TRBV14; abundance: NA; len: 17; j_gene: TRBJ2-1; CDR3aa: CASSPGTSGSWYNEQFF; CDR3nt: TGTGCCAGCAGCCCGGGGACTAGCGGGAGCTGGTACAATGAGCAGTTCTTC
d_gene: NA; v_gene: TRBV12-5; abundance: NA; len: 14; j_gene: TRBJ2-1; CDR3aa: CASGLEGTYNEQFF; CDR3nt: TGTGCTAGTGGTTTGGAGGGGACCTACAATGAGCAGTTCTTC
d_gene: NA; v_gene: TRBV9; abundance: NA; len: 14; j_gene: TRBJ2-1; CDR3aa: CASSGEGGRGEQFF; CDR3nt: TGTGCCAGCAGCGGCGAGGGGGGGCGCGGAGAGCAGTTCTTC
d_gene: TRBD2; v_gene: TRBV11-2; abundance: NA; len: 16; j_gene: TRBJ2-5; CDR3aa: CASSRTSGGTHGTQYF; CDR3nt: TGTGCCAGCAGCCGTACTAGCGGGGGGACCCATGGGACCCAGTACTTC
d_gene: TRBD2; v_gene: TRBV3-1/TRBV3-2; abundance: NA; len: 15; j_gene: TRBJ2-1; CDR3aa: CASSPAVGRDNEQFF; CDR3nt: TGTGCCAGCAGCCCGGCGGTTGGGAGGGACAATGAGCAGTTCTTC
d_gene: TRBD1; v_gene: TRBV28; abundance: once; len: 17; j_gene: TRBJ1-5; CDR3aa: CASSSSSGGQGNQPQHF; CDR3nt: TGTGCCAGCAGTTCCTCGAGTGGGGGACAGGGCAATCAGCCCCAGCATTTT
d_gene: NA; v_gene: TRBV29-1; abundance: NA; len: 13; j_gene: TRBJ2-2; CDR3aa: CSVDIGGDGELFF; CDR3nt: TGCAGCGTTGATATAGGAGGGGACGGGGAGCTGTTTTTT
d_gene: NA; v_gene: TRBV5-4; abundance: once; len: 15; j_gene: TRBJ2-5; CDR3aa: CASSSTGQGGETQYF; CDR3nt: TGTGCCAGCAGCTCTACAGGGCAGGGGGGAGAGACCCAGTACTTC
d_gene: NA; v_gene: TRBV3-1/TRBV3-2; abundance: NA; len: 16; j_gene: TRBJ1-4; CDR3aa: CASSQVIRATNEKLFF; CDR3nt: TGTGCCAGCAGCCAAGTTATACGGGCAACTAATGAAAAACTGTTTTTT